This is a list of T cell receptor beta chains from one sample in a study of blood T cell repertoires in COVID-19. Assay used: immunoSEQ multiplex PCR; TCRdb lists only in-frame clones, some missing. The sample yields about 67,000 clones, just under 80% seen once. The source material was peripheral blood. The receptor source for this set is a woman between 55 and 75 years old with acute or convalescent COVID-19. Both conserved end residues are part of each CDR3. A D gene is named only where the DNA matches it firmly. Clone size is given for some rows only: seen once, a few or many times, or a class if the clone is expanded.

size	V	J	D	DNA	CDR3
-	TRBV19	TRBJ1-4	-	TGTGCCAGTAGTCTTCTGGACAGCTCTAATGAAAAACTGTTTTTT	CASSLLDSSNEKLFF
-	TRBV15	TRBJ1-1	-	TGTGCCACCAGCAGGTACAGGGCTCTGAACACTGAAGCTTTCTTT	CATSRYRALNTEAFF
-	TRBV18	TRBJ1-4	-	TGTGCCAGCTCACTAGACAGTAGGAATGAAAAACTGTTTTTT	CASSLDSRNEKLFF
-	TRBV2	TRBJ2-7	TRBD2	TGTGCCAGCAGTGTAGCGGGGGCCTCCTACGAGCAGTACTTC	CASSVAGASYEQYF
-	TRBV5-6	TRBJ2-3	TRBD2	TGTGCCAGCAGCTTGACAGCCAGCGGGAGTACGCAGTATTTT	CASSLTASGSTQYF
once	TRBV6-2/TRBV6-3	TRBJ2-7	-	TGTGCCAGCAGTTCCAGGGTGGGCGAGCAGTACTTC	CASSSRVGEQYF
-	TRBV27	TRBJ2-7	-	TGTGCCAGCAGTTTAACATTCGCAGGGGTGAGGGAGCAGTACTTC	CASSLTFAGVREQYF
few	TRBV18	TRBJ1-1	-	TGTGCCAGCTCCCCGACCGGGACAGAAGCTTTCTTT	CASSPTGTEAFF
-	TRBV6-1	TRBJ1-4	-	TGTGCCAGCAGTGAAGTTGGCCCGCTGTTTTTT	CASSEVGPLFF
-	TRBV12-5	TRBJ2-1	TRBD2	TGTGCTAGTGGGCCTGATAGCGGGTTCTACAATGAGCAGTTCTTC	CASGPDSGFYNEQFF
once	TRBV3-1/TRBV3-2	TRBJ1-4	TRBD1	TGTGCCAGCAGCCAAGGGACAGGGAGGGAAAAACTGTTTTTT	CASSQGTGREKLFF
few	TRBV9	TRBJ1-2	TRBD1	TGTGCCAGCAGCGAAGGGGGCGCGGGCTATGGCTACACCTTC	CASSEGGAGYGYTF
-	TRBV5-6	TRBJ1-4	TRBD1	TGTGCCAGCAGCTTGAGGGACAGGGTAGCGGGGGAAAAACTGTTTTTT	CASSLRDRVAGEKLFF
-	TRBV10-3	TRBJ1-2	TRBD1	TGTGCCATCAGTGGAACCGGGACAGGGGACGGCTACACCTTC	CAISGTGTGDGYTF
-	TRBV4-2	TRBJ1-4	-	TGTGCCAGCAGCCTAATGGGCGATAATGAAAAACTGTTTTTT	CASSLMGDNEKLFF
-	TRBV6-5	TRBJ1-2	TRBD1	TGTGCCAGCAGATCCGGGACAGGGGGCGTCTATGGCTACACCTTC	CASRSGTGGVYGYTF
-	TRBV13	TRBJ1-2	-	TGTGCCAGCAGCTTAGGGGCGGGGGCGCAAGGCTACACCTTC	CASSLGAGAQGYTF
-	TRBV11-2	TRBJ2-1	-	TGTGCCAGCAGCTTAGCAGTCTCATCTTATGAGCAGTTCTTC	CASSLAVSSYEQFF
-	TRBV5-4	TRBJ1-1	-	TGTGCCAGCAGCGAACCCGGGAGAGACCCTGAAGCTTTCTTT	CASSEPGRDPEAFF
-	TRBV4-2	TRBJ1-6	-	TGTGCCAGCAGCCAAGATAGAACAGGAGGGCATTCACCCCTCCACTTT	CASSQDRTGGHSPLHF
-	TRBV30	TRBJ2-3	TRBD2	TGTGCCTGGAGTAAGGTCCGGACTAGCGGCACAGATACGCAGTATTTT	CAWSKVRTSGTDTQYF
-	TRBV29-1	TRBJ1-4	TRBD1	TGCAGCGTTCAGACAGGGGCTAATGAAAAACTGTTTTTT	CSVQTGANEKLFF
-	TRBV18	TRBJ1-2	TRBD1	TGTGCCAGCTCACCCACAGGGGACAACTATGGCTACACCTTC	CASSPTGDNYGYTF
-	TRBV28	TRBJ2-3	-	TGTGCCAGCAGTTCCACCCGACCGCAGGGGTCCAGCACAGATACGCAGTATTTT	CASSSTRPQGSSTDTQYF
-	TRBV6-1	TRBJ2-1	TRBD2	TGTGCCAGCAGTGAATTCGGGACTAGCGGGCGAGAGCAGTTCTTC	CASSEFGTSGREQFF
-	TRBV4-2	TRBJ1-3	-	TGTGCCAGCAGCCAAGATAGAGTAGACACCATATATTTT	CASSQDRVDTIYF
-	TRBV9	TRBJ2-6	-	TGTGCCAGCAGCGTCCCTATAGCCTCAGGGGCCAACGTCCTGACTTTC	CASSVPIASGANVLTF
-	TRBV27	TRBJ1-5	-	TGTGCCAGCAGCTTCCTGAATCAGCCCCAGCATTTT	CASSFLNQPQHF
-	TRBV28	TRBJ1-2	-	TGTGCCAGCAGTTTGGGCAGGGGTTGGTATGGCTACACCTTC	CASSLGRGWYGYTF
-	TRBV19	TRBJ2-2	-	TGTGCCAGTACCCCGACTTTGACCAACACCGGGGAGCTGTTTTTT	CASTPTLTNTGELFF
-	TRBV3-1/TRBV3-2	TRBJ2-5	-	TGTGCCAGCAGCCAAGGAGTTAGCTCCCAGACCCAGTACTTC	CASSQGVSSQTQYF
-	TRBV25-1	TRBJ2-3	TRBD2	TGTGCCAGCAGTGAAGCGGGCGGGGGGGCAACAGATACGCAGTATTTT	CASSEAGGGATDTQYF
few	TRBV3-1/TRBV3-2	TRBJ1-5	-	TGTGCCAGCAGCCAAGATCCGTCAGGATTCCTCAATCAGCCCCAGCATTTT	CASSQDPSGFLNQPQHF
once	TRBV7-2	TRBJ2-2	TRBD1	TGTGCCAGCAGCCGGGACAGGGTGAACACCGGGGAGCTGTTTTTT	CASSRDRVNTGELFF
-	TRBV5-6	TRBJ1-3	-	TGTGCCAGCAGCTCCGACAGGTACTTCTCTGGAAACACCATATATTTT	CASSSDRYFSGNTIYF
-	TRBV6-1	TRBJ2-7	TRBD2	TGTGCCAGCAGTGATTTTAGCGGGGTCTCCTACGAGCAGTACTTC	CASSDFSGVSYEQYF
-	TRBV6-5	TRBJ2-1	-	TGTGCCAGCAGCAAGACTAGAAATGAGCAGTTCTTC	CASSKTRNEQFF
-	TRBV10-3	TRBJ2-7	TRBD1	TGTGCCATCAGTGAGTCGGGACAGAGCTACGAGCAGTACTTC	CAISESGQSYEQYF
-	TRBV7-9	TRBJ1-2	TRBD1	TGTGCCAGCAGCTTCACCGGACAGGGAAGGTTGGGGGGCTACACCTTC	CASSFTGQGRLGGYTF
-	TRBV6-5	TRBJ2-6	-	TGTGCCAGCAGTTACATGCAGACTGGGGCCAACGTCCTGACTTTC	CASSYMQTGANVLTF
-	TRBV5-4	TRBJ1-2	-	TGTGCCAGCAGCTCCCCTTTGGGCGCGGGGCTCTATGGCTACACCTTC	CASSSPLGAGLYGYTF
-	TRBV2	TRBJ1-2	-	TGTGCCAGCAGTTTTGGACCAGGGGACGGCTACACCTTC	CASSFGPGDGYTF
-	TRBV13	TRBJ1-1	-	TGTGCCAGCAGGAAAACAAACACTGAAGCTTTCTTT	CASRKTNTEAFF
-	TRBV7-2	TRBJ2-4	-	TGTGCCAGCAGTCCCACGCACCCAGAAAGGGGTCAGTACTTC	CASSPTHPERGQYF
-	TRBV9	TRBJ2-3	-	TGTGCCAGCAGCGTAGGGTCGAGGGCCGTCGGCACAGATACGCAGTATTTT	CASSVGSRAVGTDTQYF
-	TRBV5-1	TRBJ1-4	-	TGCGCCAGCAGCTTGGGAGGGGGAGCTAATGAAAAACTGTTTTTT	CASSLGGGANEKLFF
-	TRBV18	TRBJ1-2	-	TGTGCCAGCTCACCACAAAGGGGCACAGGGCAGAATGGCTACACCTTC	CASSPQRGTGQNGYTF
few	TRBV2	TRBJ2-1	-	TGTGCCAGCAGCCTAAGCGGTTCCTACAATGAGCAGTTCTTC	CASSLSGSYNEQFF
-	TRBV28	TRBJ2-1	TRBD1	TGTGCCAGCAGTTTATCGGGGACAGGACACAATGAGCAGTTCTTC	CASSLSGTGHNEQFF